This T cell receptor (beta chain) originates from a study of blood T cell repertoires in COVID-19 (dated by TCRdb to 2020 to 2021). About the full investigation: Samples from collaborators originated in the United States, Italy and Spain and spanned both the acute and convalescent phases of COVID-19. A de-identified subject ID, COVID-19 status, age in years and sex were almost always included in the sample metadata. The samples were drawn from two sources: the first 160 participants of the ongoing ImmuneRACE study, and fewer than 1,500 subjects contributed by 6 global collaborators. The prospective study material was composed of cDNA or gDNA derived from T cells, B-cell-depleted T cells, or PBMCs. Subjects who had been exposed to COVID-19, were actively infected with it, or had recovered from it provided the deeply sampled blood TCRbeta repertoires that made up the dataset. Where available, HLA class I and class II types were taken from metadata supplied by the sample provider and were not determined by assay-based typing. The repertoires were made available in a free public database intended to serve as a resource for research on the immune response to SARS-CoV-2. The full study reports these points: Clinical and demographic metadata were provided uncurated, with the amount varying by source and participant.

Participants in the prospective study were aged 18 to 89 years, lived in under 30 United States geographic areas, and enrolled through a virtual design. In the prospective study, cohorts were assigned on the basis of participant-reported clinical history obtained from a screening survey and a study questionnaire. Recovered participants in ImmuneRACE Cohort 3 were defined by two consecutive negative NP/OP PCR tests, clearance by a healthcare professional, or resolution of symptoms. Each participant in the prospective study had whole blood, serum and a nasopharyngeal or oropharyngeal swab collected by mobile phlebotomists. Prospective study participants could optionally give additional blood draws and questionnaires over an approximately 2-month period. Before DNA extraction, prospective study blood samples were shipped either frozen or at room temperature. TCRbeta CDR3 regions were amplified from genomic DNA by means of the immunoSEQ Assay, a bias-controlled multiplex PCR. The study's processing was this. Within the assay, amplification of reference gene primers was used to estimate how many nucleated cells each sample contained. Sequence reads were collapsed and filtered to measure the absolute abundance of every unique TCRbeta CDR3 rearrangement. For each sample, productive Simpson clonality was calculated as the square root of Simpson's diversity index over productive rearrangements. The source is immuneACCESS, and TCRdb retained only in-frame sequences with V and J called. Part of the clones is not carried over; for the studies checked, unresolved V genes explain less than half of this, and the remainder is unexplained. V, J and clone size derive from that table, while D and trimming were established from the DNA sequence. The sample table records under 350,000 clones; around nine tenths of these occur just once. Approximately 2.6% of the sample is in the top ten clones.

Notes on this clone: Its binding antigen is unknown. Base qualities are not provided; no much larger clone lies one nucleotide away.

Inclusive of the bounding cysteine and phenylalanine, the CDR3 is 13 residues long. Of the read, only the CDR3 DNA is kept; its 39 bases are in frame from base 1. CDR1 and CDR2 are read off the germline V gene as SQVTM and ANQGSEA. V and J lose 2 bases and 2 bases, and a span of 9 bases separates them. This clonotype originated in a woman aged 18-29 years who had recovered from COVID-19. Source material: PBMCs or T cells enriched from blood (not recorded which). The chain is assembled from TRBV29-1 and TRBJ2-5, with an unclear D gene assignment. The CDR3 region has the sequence CSVELPRQETQYF. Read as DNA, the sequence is TGCAGCGTTGAATTACCGAGACAAGAGACCCAGTACTTC.